The sample holds a few counts of the clone carrying this T cell receptor beta chain. The data were obtained in a study of identifying expanded T cells in peripheral blood. The trim removed 0 bases at V and 4 bases at J, leaving 13 bases unmatched. The CDR3 totals 18 residues. CDR1 is LGHNA and CDR2 is YSLEER in the germline V gene. Data came from immunoSEQ multiplex PCR; TCRdb stores just in-frame clones and leaves some out. This table holds some 65,000 clones, approximately 82% found once. Material: blood. The source is a person aged 18 to 75 in good health. The rearrangement uses TRBV4-3 and TRBJ1-2, with 8 bases aligning to TRBD1. For the CDR3, the DNA is TGCGCCAGCAGCCAAGAAGTGCGGGCGGACAGGGTGATCTATGGCTACACCTTC. Protein: CASSQEVRADRVIYGYTF.